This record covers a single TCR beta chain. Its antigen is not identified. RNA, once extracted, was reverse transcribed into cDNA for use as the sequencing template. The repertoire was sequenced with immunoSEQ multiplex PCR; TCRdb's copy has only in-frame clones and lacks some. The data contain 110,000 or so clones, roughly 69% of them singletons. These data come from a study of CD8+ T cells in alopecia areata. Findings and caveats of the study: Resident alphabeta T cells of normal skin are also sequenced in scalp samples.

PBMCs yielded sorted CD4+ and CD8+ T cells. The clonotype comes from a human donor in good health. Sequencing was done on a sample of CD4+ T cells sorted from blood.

CDR3 amino acids: CASSQGKNTGELFF. In nucleotides, the CDR3 is TGTGCCAGCAGCCAGGGCAAGAACACCGGGGAGCTGTTTTTT. The chain couples TRBV14 to TRBJ2-2; the D is unclear. The germline gives CDR1 SGHDN, CDR2 FVKESK. The V end lost 3 bases, the J end lost 1 base, and 6 bases lay between the germline ends. The CDR3 spans 14 residues.